The 25 T cell receptor beta chains below all came from one sample that was sequenced in a study of cytomegalovirus exposure and HLA in healthy donors. Clones were sequenced by immunoSEQ multiplex PCR, and TCRdb holds only the in-frame ones, with some missing. The table shows about 220,000 clones, with about 87% occurring only once. Sequences were obtained from PBMCs. These receptors were collected from a man younger than 30 in good health and CMV-seronegative.

V and J are TRBV9 and TRBJ2-1; tentative D call: TRBD2 (5 bases). Germline V lookup: CDR1 SGDLS, CDR2 YYNGEE. The CDR3 spans 16 residues. The ends were cut back, 2 bases at V and 1 base at J, with 13 bases in the middle. As DNA, the CDR3 is TGTGCCAGCAGCGTTGAGGGAATAAGTTCCTACAATGAGCAGTTCTTC. This codes for CASSVEGISSYNEQFF.

The chain links TRBV5-6 to TRBJ2-7; 9 bases agree with TRBD1. CDR3 length equals 14 residues. V was pared by 3 bases and J by 4 bases, with 5 bases of the junction left unmatched. Looked up from germline, CDR1 is SGHDT and CDR2 is YYEEEE. CDR3 nucleotide sequence: TGTGCCAGCAGCTCGGACAGGGGAGAATACGAGCAGTACTTC. Its protein product is CASSSDRGEYEQYF.

The chain is built from TRBV2 and TRBJ1-2; the D gene is possibly TRBD1 (5 bases). The CDR3 covers 13 residues. CDR1 is SNHLY and CDR2 is FYNNEI in the germline V gene. Trimming pared 7 bases from V and 4 bases from J, leaving 13 bases between. The CDR3: CASTGRGGYGYTF. The CDR3 bases are TGTGCCAGCACCGGGAGGGGTGGCTATGGCTACACCTTC.

V usage is TRBV9 and J usage is TRBJ2-2; 12 bases are a match to TRBD1. From germline, CDR1 is SGDLS and CDR2 YYNGEE. The V gene end was trimmed by 4 bases and the J gene end by 6 bases; junction bases not matched to a gene: 4. The CDR3 is 15 residues long. CDR3 amino acids: CASSRGQGASGELFF. The CDR3 DNA reads TGTGCCAGCAGCCGGGGACAGGGGGCCTCCGGGGAGCTGTTTTTT.

V and J are TRBV5-5 and TRBJ1-5, with D possibly being TRBD1 (6 bases). The CDR3 extends over 17 amino acids. Germline V gene lookup returns CDR1 SGHKS and CDR2 YYEKEE (reference sequence). V was cut by 2 bases and J by 4 bases, with 19 bases left in between. The CDR3 DNA sequence: TGTGCCAGCAGCTTCGGCCCAGGGGAGTGGGGAAATCAGCCCCAGCATTTT. It yields the protein CASSFGPGEWGNQPQHF.

This clone was seen just once. CDR3 sequence: CASSQDENYAQYF. CDR3 DNA: TGCGCCAGCAGCCAAGATGAGAACTATGCGCAGTATTTT. The chain carries TRBV4-3 and TRBJ2-3; no clear D. Germline V lookup: CDR1 LGHNA, CDR2 YSLEER. Trimming shortened V by 0 bases and J by 10 bases, and 11 bases separated the two germline ends. CDR3 size: 13 residues.

This clone was detected only once. V and J are TRBV4-3 and TRBJ1-2; possibly TRBD1 for D (5 bases). The V gene lost 0 bases and the J gene lost 8 bases, with 16 bases spanning the gap. The CDR3 is 15 residues long. CDR1 and CDR2 from the germline V gene are LGHNA and YSLEER. The CDR3 nucleotides read TGCGCCAGCAGCCAAGATTGGGGGGGAATTGAAGGCTACACCTTC. As protein: CASSQDWGGIEGYTF.

V usage is TRBV25-1 and J usage is TRBJ1-1; 7 nucleotides align to TRBD1. Unmatched junction bases numbered 9, after V lost 2 bases and J lost 3 bases. Germline V gene data show CDR1 as MGHDK and CDR2 as SYGVNS. The CDR3 loop spans 16 amino acids. The CDR3 spells CASSERTGGGDTEAFF. CDR3 nucleotide sequence: TGTGCCAGCAGTGAACGGACAGGTGGCGGAGACACTGAAGCTTTCTTT.

Concerning this clone itself: In the same sample, other DNA sequences code for this CDR3. The chain has TRBV11-2 and TRBJ2-2; no reliable D call. V was trimmed by 2 bases and J by 1 base, leaving 2 bases between them. CDR1 is SGHAT and CDR2 is FQNNGV in the germline V gene. The length of the CDR3 is 13 residues. The CDR3 loop reads CASSLLNTGELFF. The CDR3 DNA follows: TGTGCCAGCAGCTTACTGAACACCGGGGAGCTGTTTTTT.

The rearrangement joins TRBV4-1 to TRBJ2-2; D unclear. Trimming took off 1 base at V and 0 bases at J, with 9 bases between the two ends. There are 16 residues in the CDR3. The V gene's germline CDR1 is MGHRA and CDR2 YSYEKL. The CDR3 nucleotides are TGCGCCAGCAGCCAAGGGTCAGCGTCGAACACCGGGGAGCTGTTTTTT. Amino acids: CASSQGSASNTGELFF.

This clone was seen only once. The gene calls are TRBV7-6 and TRBJ2-7; 8 bases agree with TRBD1. The CDR3 runs to 14 residues. The V gene's germline CDR1 is SGHVS and CDR2 FNYEAQ. The junction had 8 bases not matched to a gene; V was cut back by 5 bases and J by 5 bases. The CDR3 bases are TGTGCCAGCAGCCCTGACGACAGGGGCCACGAGCAGTACTTC. Its translation is CASSPDDRGHEQYF.

This chain joins TRBV4-2 and TRBJ1-1, with D perhaps TRBD1 (6 bases). The CDR3 contains 14 residues. V was cut by 4 bases and J by 6 bases, with 15 bases left in between. Germline-derived CDR1 and CDR2 are LGHNA and YNFKEQ. In nucleotides, the CDR3 is TGTGCCAGCAGCCTTCGGACGGGGGGCTCTGAAGCTTTCTTT. It yields the protein CASSLRTGGSEAFF.

The rearrangement links TRBV15 to TRBJ1-1; no clear D. V lost 0 bases, J lost 4 bases, and 12 bases lay in between. Germline V gene sequence: CDR1 LNHNV, CDR2 YYDKDF (reference sequence). The CDR3 spans 15 residues. DNA of the CDR3: TGTGCCACCAGCAGAGATCAAGGGAGAGGCACTGAAGCTTTCTTT. This gives the protein CATSRDQGRGTEAFF.

V usage is TRBV28 and J usage is TRBJ2-1; 7 bases fit TRBD2. In germline, CDR1 is MDHEN, CDR2 SYDVKM. J gave up 9 bases and V 8 bases, and 22 bases lay outside the gene matches. The CDR3 contains 17 residues. The CDR3: CASGTLKRGYSRAEQFF. The CDR3 bases are TGTGCCAGCGGGACTCTGAAGCGGGGATACTCGAGGGCTGAGCAGTTCTTC.

The chain links TRBV7-2 to TRBJ2-7; tentatively, D is TRBD2 (6 bases). V gave up 4 bases and J gave up 2 bases, with 15 bases separating them. The CDR3 runs 15 residues. CDR1 is SGHTA and CDR2 is FQGNSA in the germline V gene. The chain's CDR3 is CASSSGAGFAYEQYF. CDR3 sequence (DNA): TGTGCCAGCAGCTCCGGGGCGGGATTCGCCTACGAGCAGTACTTC. Drawing the rest from reference TRBV7-2 and TRBJ2-7, the complete variable domain is GAGVSQSPSNKVTEKGKDVELRCDPISGHTALYWYRQSLGQGLEFLIYFQGNSAPDKSGLPSDRFSAERTGGSVSTLTIQRTQQEDSAVYLCASSSGAGFAYEQYFGPGTRLTVT.

The CDR3 reads CASSYVGTDRYEQYF. CDR3 sequence (DNA): TGTGCCAGCAGTTACGTCGGGACAGATAGATACGAGCAGTACTTC. The chain is built from TRBV6-6 and TRBJ2-7; TRBD1 matches 7 bases. V shed 2 bases, J shed 4 bases, and the junction held 8 bases outside the gene matches. The germline CDR1 and CDR2 sequences are MNHNY and SVGAGI (reference sequence). The CDR3 runs 15 residues.

This clone came up a few times. This sequence joins TRBV5-6 and TRBJ2-7; 8 bases fit TRBD1. The CDR3 covers 13 residues. Losses at the gene ends were 4 bases for V and 7 bases for J; bases not matched to a gene: 7. The germline gives CDR1 SGHDT, CDR2 YYEEEE. DNA of the CDR3: TGTGCCAGCAGCCCCGGACAGGGAAGGGAGCAGTACTTC. It encodes CASSPGQGREQYF.

The V gene is TRBV28, the J gene TRBJ2-7; 9 bases match TRBD2. CDR3 length: 17 amino acids. Germline loops: CDR1 MDHEN, CDR2 SYDVKM. V shed 4 bases, J shed 2 bases, and the junction held 12 bases outside the gene matches. CDR3 nucleotides: TGTGCCAGCAGTTCCCCCGGAGGGCTAGCGGGACCCTACGAGCAGTACTTC. Its translation is CASSSPGGLAGPYEQYF.

This chain connects TRBV28 to TRBJ1-1, with D possibly being TRBD1 (5 bases). V was pared by 6 bases and J by 8 bases, with 13 bases between. This CDR3 contains 12 residues. The germline CDR1 and CDR2 sequences are MDHEN and SYDVKM. The CDR3 reads CASRIQGLEAFF. In DNA, the CDR3 is TGTGCCAGCAGGATCCAGGGCTTGGAAGCTTTCTTT.

J is TRBJ1-2 and V is TRBV28; D ambiguous. The CDR3 runs to 13 residues. CDR1 and CDR2 (germline): MDHEN, SYDVKM. Trimming shortened V by 3 bases and J by 2 bases, and 7 bases separated the two germline ends. The CDR3 bases are TGTGCCAGCAGTTTTAGCCCCAACTATGGCTACACCTTC. Its protein is CASSFSPNYGYTF.

The CDR3 DNA sequence: TGCAGCGTTGACGTAGCGGGAGGGCTAAATGAGCAGTTCTTC. This sequence encodes CSVDVAGGLNEQFF. The chain combines TRBV29-1 with TRBJ2-1, with 11 bases fitting TRBD2. Germline trimming cut 3 bases from V and 7 bases from J; bases unmatched to any gene: 5. The CDR3 is 14 residues long. Germline V lookup: CDR1 SQVTM, CDR2 ANQGSEA.

The V and J genes are TRBV2 and TRBJ1-6; the D is unclear. The length of the CDR3 is 13 residues. V dropped 6 bases and J dropped 10 bases, with 13 bases sitting between them. The germline gives CDR1 SNHLY, CDR2 FYNNEI. The CDR3 loop is CASRVRSASPLHF. As DNA, the CDR3 is TGTGCCAGCAGGGTACGGTCCGCCTCACCCCTCCACTTT.

This clone was detected once. It is likely a read error, because the conserved phenylalanine at the end of the CDR3 is missing. No DNA is shown, since the ends of the CDR3 on it are uncertain; the CDR3 is the one TCRdb lists. CDR3 region: CASTLLEGAVG. The V and J genes are TRBV5-1 and TRBJ1-1; TRBD1, the table's D call, lacks a check against the DNA. Germline V gives CDR1 SGHRS, CDR2 YFSETQ. The CDR3 totals 11 residues, both ends included.

The chain couples TRBV27 to TRBJ2-7; D gene unclear. The germline V gene encodes CDR1 MNHEY and CDR2 SMNVEV (reference sequence). Trimming cost V 1 base and J 7 bases, with 14 bases left between them. This CDR3 contains 14 residues. The CDR3 sequence: CASSLLSLPWEQYF. For the CDR3, the DNA is TGTGCCAGCAGTTTATTGAGCCTTCCCTGGGAGCAGTACTTC.

This sequence joins TRBV7-8 and TRBJ2-7, with a weak D call TRBD2 (6 bases). The germline V gene has CDR1 SGHVS and CDR2 FQNEAQ. CDR3 length: 12 residues. V gave up 1 base and J gave up 6 bases, with 7 bases separating them. The DNA for the CDR3 is TGTGCCAGCAGCTTAGGGAGGGGCGAGCAGTACTTC. Protein sequence: CASSLGRGEQYF.